Described below is a single TCR beta chain sequence and its context. Its antigen remains unknown. This record belongs to a study of early stage breast cancer tumors. Study context: Most invasive tumors, about 70% of the 16, were ER+/PR+/HER2-. Among approximately twelve ER+/PR+/HER2- tumors, eight were ductal, four lobular.

The CDR3 loop spans 16 amino acids. Losses at the gene ends were 1 base for V and 1 base for J; bases not matched to a gene: 4. The germline CDR1 and CDR2 sequences are SGHTA and FQGTGA. Sequencing used immunoSEQ multiplex PCR; TCRdb keeps in-frame clones, though not all of them. The table records tens of thousands of clones, 80% to 90% of them present only once. Findings and caveats of the study: Commonly generated sequences made up most enriched TCRB sequences shared between patients.

The receptor was isolated from a person between 50 and 60 years old with breast cancer. The V call is TRBV7-3, the J call TRBJ2-5, with TRBD2 matching over 9 bases. Sample: blood. The CDR3 DNA reads TGTGCCAGCAGCTTAAGGGCTAGCGGGACCCAAGAGACCCAGTACTTC. It is translated as CASSLRASGTQETQYF.